These T cell receptor beta chains were read from a single sample in a study of human T cells and chemical hapten exposure. In TCRdb, the RACE reads were re-called with MiXCR into one record per CDR3 protein. The sample contains 110,000 to 150,000 distinct CDR3 sequences, 12% of which appear only once. The sample here was whole blood, taken in connection with sensitization to the hapten diphenylcyclopropenone (DPC). Every receptor here comes from a woman in her forties or fifties with alopecia areata. Some clones in this sample may be carry-over from other donors' samples. Each CDR3 is given with its conserved first and last residue. The D gene is left open where the match is weak. Clone size is given for some rows only: seen once, a few or many times, or a class if the clone is expanded.

v_call	clone_size	j_call	d_call	cdr3_nt	cdr3_aa
TRBV19	NA	TRBJ2-2	NA	TGTGCCAGTAGTATAACGGGGCCCGGGGAGCTGTTTTTT	CASSITGPGELFF
TRBV18	NA	TRBJ2-1	NA	TGTGCCAGCTCACCAGGCAGGGAGTCCTACAATGAGCAGTTCTTC	CASSPGRESYNEQFF
TRBV6-2/TRBV6-3	few	TRBJ2-3	TRBD2	TGTGCCAGCAGTCGCCTTACTCGACAAGCGGGGGTACCAGATACGCAGTATTTT	CASSRLTRQAGVPDTQYF
TRBV20-1	few	TRBJ2-1	NA	TGCAGTGCCGGAGAGGGAGGGGGCAATGAGCAGTTCTTC	CSAGEGGGNEQFF
TRBV7-9	few	TRBJ1-6	NA	TGTGCCAGCGGGTCAATGGCGGCGGGCTATAATTCACCCCTCCACTTT	CASGSMAAGYNSPLHF
TRBV10-3	many	TRBJ2-7	TRBD2	TGTGCCATCAGTGCCTTTAGCGGGTATGGCGAGCAGTACTTC	CAISAFSGYGEQYF
TRBV7-2	few	TRBJ2-6	TRBD2	TGTGCCAGCAGCTCTTGGGTACTAGCGGGAGCTGGGGCCAACGTCCTGACTTTC	CASSSWVLAGAGANVLTF
TRBV20-1	NA	TRBJ2-7	TRBD2	TGCAGTGCTAGAGCCGGGACTAGCGGTTCCTACGAGCAGTACTTC	CSARAGTSGSYEQYF
TRBV28	few	TRBJ1-1	NA	TGTGCCAGCATTTCGGGGGCGCGAACTGAAGCTTTCTTT	CASISGARTEAFF
TRBV29-1	many	TRBJ2-7	TRBD1	TGCAGCGTTGGGGTTGGGACAGGGGGCCACGAGCAGTACTTC	CSVGVGTGGHEQYF
TRBV5-1	many	TRBJ1-1	NA	TGCGCCAGCAGCCACGGGGCGAACACTGAAGCTTTCTTT	CASSHGANTEAFF
TRBV7-2	many	TRBJ2-1	TRBD1	TGTGCCAGCAGAGACTACAGGGGGCCCAATGAGCAGTTCTTC	CASRDYRGPNEQFF
TRBV3-1	few	TRBJ2-3	NA	TGTGCCAGCAGCCCCTCAGCGCGCGGTACGCAGTATTTT	CASSPSARGTQYF
TRBV7-6	few	TRBJ2-1	TRBD1	TGTGCCAGCAGCTTAGGAGACAGGGGTGATGAGCAGTTCTTC	CASSLGDRGDEQFF
TRBV29-1	many	TRBJ1-1	NA	TGCAGCGCAGGACAGAGGAACACTGAAGCTTTCTTT	CSAGQRNTEAFF